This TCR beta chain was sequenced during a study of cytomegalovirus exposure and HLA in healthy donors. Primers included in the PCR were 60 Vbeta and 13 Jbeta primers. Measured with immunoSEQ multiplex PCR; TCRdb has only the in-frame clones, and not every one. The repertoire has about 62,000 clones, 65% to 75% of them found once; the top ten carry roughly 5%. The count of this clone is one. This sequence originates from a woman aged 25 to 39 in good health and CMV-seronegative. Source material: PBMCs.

The CDR3 DNA is TGTGCCAGCAGCCAAAGACTAGCGGTATCAGAGACCCAGTACTTC. Protein sequence: CASSQRLAVSETQYF. The chain links TRBV11-2 to TRBJ2-5; TRBD2 agrees at 9 bases. Losses at the gene ends were 5 bases for V and 4 bases for J; bases not matched to a gene: 8. The V gene's germline CDR1 is SGHAT and CDR2 FQNNGV. The CDR3 sequence is 15 residues long. Filled out from reference TRBV11-2 and TRBJ2-5, the complete variable domain reads EAGVAQSPRYKIIEKRQSVAFWCNPISGHATLYWYQQILGQGPKLLIQFQNNGVVDDSQLPKDRFSAERLKGVDSTLKIQPAKLEDSAVYLCASSQRLAVSETQYFGPGTRLLVL.